The 21 T cell receptor beta chains below were found in one sample sequenced in a study of control samples from healthy donors and cancer patients. Data came from immunoSEQ multiplex PCR; TCRdb stores just in-frame clones and leaves some out. The sample contains around 100,000 clones, roughly nine tenths of which appear only once. The sample consisted of blood. The receptors originated from a woman between 18 and 29 years old in good health.

The V gene is TRBV6-5, the J gene TRBJ1-1; TRBD1 agrees at 7 bases. Germline-derived CDR1 and CDR2 are MNHEY and SVGAGI. This CDR3 has 15 residues. V lost 5 bases, J lost 3 bases, and 9 bases stayed unmatched. The CDR3 loop reads CASSPQRQGHTEAFF. CDR3 bases: TGTGCCAGCAGTCCACAAAGACAGGGACACACTGAAGCTTTCTTT.

V usage is TRBV29-1 and J usage is TRBJ1-1; 7 bases map to TRBD1. The CDR3 is 14 amino acids. The junction had 9 bases not matched to a gene; V was cut back by 7 bases and J by 1 base. Germline assignment: CDR1 SQVTM and CDR2 ANQGSEA. DNA of the CDR3: TGCAGCGCACGAAGGACAGGACCGAACACTGAAGCTTTCTTT. Translated, it gives CSARRTGPNTEAFF.

The rearrangement uses TRBV5-8 and TRBJ1-4; 10 nucleotides agree with TRBD1. The CDR3 runs 17 residues. Germline CDR1 is SGHTS and CDR2 is YDEGEE. V shed 4 bases, J shed 0 bases, and the junction held 6 bases outside the gene matches. DNA of the CDR3: TGTGCCAGCAGCCAAAGGGGACAGGGGACAACTAATGAAAAACTGTTTTTT. Translating it yields CASSQRGQGTTNEKLFF.

This clone was detected a few times. The chain joins TRBV19 to TRBJ1-4, with TRBD1 matching 10 bases. Trimming took 3 bases from V and 4 from J; bases not matched to a gene: 11. The CDR3 extends over 18 amino acids. The germline V gene has CDR1 LNHDA and CDR2 SQIVND (reference sequence). The CDR3 reads CASSIGTGDPSGNEKLFF. The CDR3 coding sequence is TGTGCCAGTAGTATCGGGACAGGGGATCCCTCGGGTAATGAAAAACTGTTTTTT.

This clone was seen more than once but under ten times. V gene TRBV6-2 or TRBV6-3 combines with J gene TRBJ1-1, with D unclear. This CDR3 comprises 15 residues. CDR1 is MNHEY and CDR2 is SVGEGT in the germline V gene. V shed 0 bases and J shed 3 bases, with 11 bases lying between them. The CDR3 DNA sequence: TGTGCCAGCAGTTACTCTATGGAGTGGGACACTGAAGCTTTCTTT. Encoded protein: CASSYSMEWDTEAFF.

The V gene is TRBV18, the J gene TRBJ1-4, with D unresolved. Trimming shortened V by 6 bases and J by 1 base, and 18 bases separated the two germline ends. This CDR3 is 17 amino acids long. Germline V lookup: CDR1 KGHSH, CDR2 LQKENI. CDR3: CASSTQRLKQTNEKLFF. In nucleotides, the CDR3 is TGTGCCAGCTCGACCCAAAGACTGAAGCAAACTAATGAAAAACTGTTTTTT.

This clone was picked up one time. The J gene is TRBJ2-5, the V gene TRBV5-1; tentatively, D is TRBD1 or TRBD2 (5 bases each). There are 15 residues in the CDR3. V was shortened by 4 bases and J by 3 bases, with 16 bases between the two germline ends. Germline assignment: CDR1 SGHRS and CDR2 YFSETQ. The chain's CDR3 is CASSRSGTLEETQYF. CDR3 nucleotides: TGCGCCAGCAGCAGATCTGGGACGTTAGAAGAGACCCAGTACTTC.

The chain combines TRBV29-1 with TRBJ1-1, with D possibly TRBD1 on 6 matching bases. The V gene lost 5 bases and the J gene lost 4 bases, with 17 bases spanning the gap. The CDR3 covers 14 residues. Germline CDR1 reads SQVTM; CDR2 reads ANQGSEA. The CDR3: CSVRPNTGSTEAFF. The CDR3 nucleotides read TGCAGCGTTAGGCCCAATACAGGGAGCACTGAAGCTTTCTTT.

The J gene is TRBJ1-2, the V gene TRBV3-1 (or the pseudogene TRBV3-2); 7 bases agree with TRBD1. The CDR3 runs 13 residues. Unmatched junction bases numbered 4, after V lost 3 bases and J lost 6 bases. Germline-derived CDR1 and CDR2 are LGHDT and YNNKEL (reference sequence). The chain's CDR3 is CASSQFTGDGYTF. CDR3 nucleotides: TGTGCCAGCAGCCAGTTTACAGGGGATGGCTACACCTTC.

The V and J genes are TRBV25-1 and TRBJ2-2, with 13 bases aligning to TRBD2. The CDR3 runs to 15 residues. With V trimmed by 6 bases and J by 6 bases, 4 bases remained unmatched. Germline V gene data show CDR1 as MGHDK and CDR2 as SYGVNS. The CDR3 region is CASRPLAGGPGELFF. As DNA, the CDR3 is TGTGCCAGCAGACCACTAGCGGGGGGGCCCGGGGAGCTGTTTTTT.

V gene TRBV2 combines with J gene TRBJ2-5; 8 bases match TRBD2. The CDR3 extends over 17 amino acids. After removal of 2 bases from V and 2 bases from J, the junction contained 10 bases not matched to a gene. From germline, CDR1 is SNHLY and CDR2 FYNNEI. CDR3 sequence reads: CASSERSGGAEQETQYF. The DNA of the CDR3 is TGTGCCAGCAGTGAAAGGTCGGGGGGGGCGGAGCAAGAGACCCAGTACTTC.

The gene calls are TRBV28 and TRBJ2-3; no reliable D call. This CDR3 has 14 amino acids. Germline loops: CDR1 MDHEN, CDR2 SYDVKM. V was cut by 1 base and J by 0 bases, with 5 bases left in between. CDR3 bases: TGTGCCAGCAGTTTATTGCCCAGCACAGATACGCAGTATTTT. Translation: CASSLLPSTDTQYF.

The chain carries TRBV2 and TRBJ2-1; 7 nucleotides line up with TRBD1. With 5 bases clipped from V and 1 base from J, the junction kept 8 bases outside the gene matches. The CDR3 is 16 amino acids. Looked up from germline, CDR1 is SNHLY and CDR2 is FYNNEI. DNA for the CDR3: TGTGCCAGCAGTCCACGGACAGGTCCTTCCTACAATGAGCAGTTCTTC. It translates to CASSPRTGPSYNEQFF. The variable domain in full, with the rest retrieved from reference TRBV2 and TRBJ2-1, is EPEVTQTPSHQVTQMGQEVILRCVPISNHLYFYWYRQILGQKVEFLVSFYNNEISEKSEIFDDQFSVERPDGSNFTLKIRSTKLEDSAMYFCASSPRTGPSYNEQFFGPGTRLTVL.

The chain uses TRBV4-1 and TRBJ2-3; 8 positions match TRBD2. The junction had 9 bases not matched to a gene; V was cut back by 0 bases and J by 4 bases. Germline V gene data show CDR1 as MGHRA and CDR2 as YSYEKL. The CDR3 sequence is 17 residues long. CDR3 nucleotide sequence: TGCGCCAGCAGCCAAGAATCCGGACTAGCAAACGCAGATACGCAGTATTTT. It is translated as CASSQESGLANADTQYF.

The chain employs TRBV7-3 and TRBJ1-2; 7 bases line up with TRBD1. The V gene end was trimmed by 2 bases and the J gene end by 5 bases; junction bases not matched to a gene: 11. This CDR3 is 16 amino acids long. From germline, CDR1 is SGHTA and CDR2 FQGTGA. CDR3 sequence reads: CASSLGAQGGPYGYTF. CDR3 coding DNA: TGTGCCAGCAGCTTAGGGGCCCAGGGGGGACCTTATGGCTACACCTTC.

This chain links TRBV27 with TRBJ2-7, with a possible D match to TRBD1 (6 bases). The CDR3 has 13 residues. V gave up 5 bases and J gave up 3 bases, with 11 bases separating them. Looked up from germline, CDR1 is MNHEY and CDR2 is SMNVEV (reference sequence). CDR3 region: CASSQKQGYEQYF. DNA for the CDR3: TGTGCCAGCAGTCAAAAACAGGGCTACGAGCAGTACTTC.

The chain joins TRBV10-3 to TRBJ2-2; a weak D match, TRBD1 (7 bases). The length of the CDR3 is 18 residues. The germline CDR1 and CDR2 sequences are ENHRY and SYGVKD. V lost 0 bases and J lost 4, with 18 bases in between. The CDR3 region is CAISESGRGAPITGELFF. In nucleotides, the CDR3 is TGTGCCATCAGTGAGTCGGGCAGGGGGGCCCCGATCACCGGGGAGCTGTTTTTT.

The chain carries TRBV27 and TRBJ2-5; 7 nucleotides match TRBD1. The trim removed 5 bases at V and 2 bases at J, leaving 11 bases unmatched. Germline CDR1 and CDR2: MNHEY and SMNVEV (reference sequence). The CDR3 runs to 16 residues. This chain's CDR3 is CASSVEGQYHQETQYF. CDR3 sequence (DNA): TGTGCCAGCAGTGTAGAGGGACAGTACCATCAAGAGACCCAGTACTTC.

This clone was recorded once. The chain recombines TRBV10-2 with TRBJ2-7; no firm D call. From germline, CDR1 is WSHSY and CDR2 SAAADI. This CDR3 comprises 14 residues. The V end was cut by 5 bases, the J end by 2 bases, with 13 bases between. The CDR3 region is CASSSRTTPYEQYF. The CDR3 DNA sequence: TGCGCCAGCAGTTCCCGTACCACCCCCTACGAGCAGTACTTC.

The chain carries TRBV7-9 and TRBJ2-5; 9 bases are shared with TRBD1. CDR3 length equals 19 residues. The germline V gene has CDR1 SEHNR and CDR2 FQNEAQ (reference sequence). V lost 0 bases, J lost 5 bases, and 16 bases stayed unmatched. The CDR3 coding sequence is TGTGCCAGCAGCTTAGCGAGGGGACAGGGAGGTCCAAACTTGGAGACCCAGTACTTC. Protein sequence: CASSLARGQGGPNLETQYF. Drawing the rest from reference TRBV7-9 and TRBJ2-5, the complete variable domain is DTGVSQNPRHKITKRGQNVTFRCDPISEHNRLYWYRQTLGQGPEFLTYFQNEAQLEKSRLLSDRFSAERPKGSFSTLEIQRTEQGDSAMYLCASSLARGQGGPNLETQYFGPGTRLLVL.

Only a few counts were recorded for this clone. The chain has TRBV6-6 and TRBJ1-1; D is unresolved. The germline V and J ends were trimmed by 6 bases and 2 bases, with 16 bases remaining between them. The CDR3 extends over 15 amino acids. Germline assignment: CDR1 MNHNY and CDR2 SVGAGI (reference sequence). CDR3 sequence reads: CASRNPGVGNTEAFF. The CDR3 region has the DNA TGTGCCAGCAGAAATCCCGGGGTTGGCAACACTGAAGCTTTCTTT.